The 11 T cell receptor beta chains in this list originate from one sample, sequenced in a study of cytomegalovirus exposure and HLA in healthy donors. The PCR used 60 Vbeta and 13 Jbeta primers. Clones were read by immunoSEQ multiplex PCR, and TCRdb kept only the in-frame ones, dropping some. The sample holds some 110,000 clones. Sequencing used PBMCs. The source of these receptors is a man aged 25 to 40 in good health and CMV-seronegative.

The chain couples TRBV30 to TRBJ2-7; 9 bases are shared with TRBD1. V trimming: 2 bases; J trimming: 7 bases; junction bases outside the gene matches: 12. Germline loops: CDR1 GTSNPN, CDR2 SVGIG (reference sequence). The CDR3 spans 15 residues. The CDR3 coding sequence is TGTGCCTGGAGTCAAAGGGGAGGCGGGACAGGGGAGCAGTACTTC. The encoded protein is CAWSQRGGGTGEQYF.

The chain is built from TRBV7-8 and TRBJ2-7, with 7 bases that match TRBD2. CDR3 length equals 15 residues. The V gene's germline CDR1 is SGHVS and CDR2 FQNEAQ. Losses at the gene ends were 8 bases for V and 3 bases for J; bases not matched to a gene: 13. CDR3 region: CASRQSGGGGYEQYF. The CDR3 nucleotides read TGTGCCAGCCGCCAGTCCGGCGGGGGAGGCTACGAGCAGTACTTC.

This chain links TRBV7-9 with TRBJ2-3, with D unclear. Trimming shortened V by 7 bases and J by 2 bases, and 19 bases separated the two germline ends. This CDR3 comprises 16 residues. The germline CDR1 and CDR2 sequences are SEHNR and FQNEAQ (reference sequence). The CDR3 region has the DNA TGTGCCAGCATGCCGATCGGCAGGTTCCTCACAGATACGCAGTATTTT. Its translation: CASMPIGRFLTDTQYF.

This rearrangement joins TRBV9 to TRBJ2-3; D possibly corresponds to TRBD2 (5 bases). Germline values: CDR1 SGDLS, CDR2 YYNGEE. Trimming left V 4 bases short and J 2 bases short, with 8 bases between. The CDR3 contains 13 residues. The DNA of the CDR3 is TGTGCCAGCAGCCGGGGTTACACAGATACGCAGTATTTT. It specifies CASSRGYTDTQYF.

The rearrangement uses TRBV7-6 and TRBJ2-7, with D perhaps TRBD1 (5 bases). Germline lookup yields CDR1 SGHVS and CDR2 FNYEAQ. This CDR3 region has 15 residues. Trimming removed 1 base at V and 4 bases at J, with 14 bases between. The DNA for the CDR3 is TGTGCCAGCAGCTTAGGGCCCGGGCAGGGTTACGAGCAGTACTTC. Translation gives CASSLGPGQGYEQYF.

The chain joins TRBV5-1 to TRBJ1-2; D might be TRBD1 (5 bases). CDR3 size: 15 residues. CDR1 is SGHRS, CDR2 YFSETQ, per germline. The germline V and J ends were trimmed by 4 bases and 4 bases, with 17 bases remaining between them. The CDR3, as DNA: TGCGCCAGCAGCCCCCTGGGAGGGGAGACCTATGGCTACACCTTC. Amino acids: CASSPLGGETYGYTF. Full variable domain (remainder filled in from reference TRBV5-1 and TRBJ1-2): KAGVTQTPRYLIKTRGQQVTLSCSPISGHRSVSWYQQTPGQGLQFLFEYFSETQRNKGNFPGRFSGRQFSNSRSEMNVSTLELGDSALYLCASSPLGGETYGYTFGSGTRLTVV.

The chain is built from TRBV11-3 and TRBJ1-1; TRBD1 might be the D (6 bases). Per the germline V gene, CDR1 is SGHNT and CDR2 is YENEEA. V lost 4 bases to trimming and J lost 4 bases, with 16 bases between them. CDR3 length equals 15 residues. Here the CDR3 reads CASSSSGTQPTEAFF. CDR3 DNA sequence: TGTGCCAGCAGCTCAAGTGGGACACAGCCCACTGAAGCTTTCTTT.

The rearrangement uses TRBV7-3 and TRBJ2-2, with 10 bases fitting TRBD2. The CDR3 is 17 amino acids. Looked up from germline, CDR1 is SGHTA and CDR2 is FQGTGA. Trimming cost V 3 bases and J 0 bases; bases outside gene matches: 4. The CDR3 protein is CASSLPGLAPNTGELFF. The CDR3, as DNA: TGTGCCAGCAGCTTGCCGGGACTAGCGCCGAACACCGGGGAGCTGTTTTTT.

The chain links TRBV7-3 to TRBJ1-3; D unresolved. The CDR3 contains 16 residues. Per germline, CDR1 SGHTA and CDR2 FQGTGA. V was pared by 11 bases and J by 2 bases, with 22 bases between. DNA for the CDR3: TGTGCCTTGCGGTTACGGATTCGCCGCGCTGGAAACACCATATATTTT. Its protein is CALRLRIRRAGNTIYF. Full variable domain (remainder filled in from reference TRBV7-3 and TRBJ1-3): GAGVSQTPSNKVTEKGKYVELRCDPISGHTALYWYRQSLGQGPEFLIYFQGTGAADDSGLPNDRFFAVRPEGSVSTLKIQRTERGDSAVYLCALRLRIRRAGNTIYFGEGSWLTVV.

The DNA for the CDR3 is TGTGCCGGGAGTACAGGGGGCGAAACCGGGGAGCTGTTTTTT. It translates to CAGSTGGETGELFF. The chain couples TRBV28 to TRBJ2-2; 9 bases are a match to TRBD1. The CDR3 spans 14 residues. V shed 11 bases, J shed 5 bases, and the junction held 9 bases outside the gene matches. Germline-derived CDR1 and CDR2 are MDHEN and SYDVKM.

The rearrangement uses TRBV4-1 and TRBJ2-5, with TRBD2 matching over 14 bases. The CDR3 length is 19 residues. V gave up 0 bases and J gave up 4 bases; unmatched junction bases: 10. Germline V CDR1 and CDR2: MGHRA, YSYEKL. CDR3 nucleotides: TGCGCCAGCAGCCAAGAGGGACTAGCGGGAGTTCGGGCGGGAGAGACCCAGTACTTC. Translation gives CASSQEGLAGVRAGETQYF.